Below, one T cell receptor (beta chain) is given with its context. Its antigen is not known. Some clones are missing from TCRdb's copy, which holds only in-frame ones; the method was immunoSEQ multiplex PCR. This sample has about 1.5 million clones; approximately 98% occur once, and the top ten carry around 0.45%. This entry is derived from a study of shared clonotypes between healthy human individuals. This CDR3 has 16 residues. Per germline, CDR1 LNHDA and CDR2 SQIVND (reference sequence). V dropped 4 bases and J dropped 0; count of bases not matched to a gene: 4. General observations from the study: Naive CD4 clonotypes were shared across a handful of donors at 4.5% to 6.5%. In having few donors, the study represented limited genetic and exposure-history diversity.

The source material was naive CD4+ T cells sorted from blood. Subset: CD45RA+ positively selected. The J gene is TRBJ1-5, the V gene TRBV19, with TRBD1 matching 9 bases. This sequence originates from a man aged 30 to 45 in good health. The CDR3 region is CASSTRQGVSNQPQHF. The CDR3 nucleotides are TGTGCCAGTAGTACTAGACAGGGGGTTAGCAATCAGCCCCAGCATTTT.